These 6 T cell receptor beta chains were all obtained from the same sample, sequenced in a study of blood T cells in healthy people across ages (dated by TCRdb to between 2014 and 2017). Preparation of the library involved 5' RACE. The run used an Illumina HiSeq 2500. A second PCR of roughly 7 to 12 cycles was performed with a sample-barcoded 5' primer and a J-beta primer mix. TCRdb's own reprocessing of the public reads used fastp at Q25 and MiXCR and kept productive beta chains. Here each entry gathers all rows of one CDR3 protein and keeps the most common genes and DNA. For this sample there are about 810,000 distinct CDR3 sequences; around 36% appear just once. The top ten clonotypes cover roughly 13% of the sample. Sequencing input: blood. Source of these receptors: a man younger than 30 in good health.

In regard to this clonotype: With a much larger clone just one base away, this may be a read error. The chain is built from TRBV4-1 and TRBJ1-2; no firm D call. Trimming left V 7 bases short and J 10 bases short, with 22 bases between. Germline V gene sequence: CDR1 MGHRA, CDR2 YSYEKL. The CDR3 loop spans 14 amino acids. As DNA, the CDR3 is TGCGCCAGCACCATAAGCCCTGGGGAAAATGACTACACCTTC. Amino acids: CASTISPGENDYTF.

This clonotype has a single count. This chain connects TRBV7-9 to TRBJ2-1, with 8 bases identical to TRBD2. Trimming took 7 bases from V and 10 from J; bases not matched to a gene: 9. In germline, CDR1 is SEHNR, CDR2 FQNEAQ (reference sequence). The CDR3 consists of 13 residues. CDR3 coding DNA: TGTGCCAGCATCCCCGGGGGGGCGTACGAGCAGTTCTTC. This codes for CASIPGGAYEQFF.

This clonotype is a singleton in its sample. The chain carries TRBV20-1 and TRBJ2-7, with TRBD1 matching 12 bases. Germline V gene lookup returns CDR1 DFQATT and CDR2 SNEGSKA (reference sequence). The CDR3 runs to 15 residues. The V gene end was trimmed by 3 bases and the J gene end by 7 bases; junction bases not matched to a gene: 10. In DNA form, the CDR3 reads TGCAGTGCTAGGGATTTGGGACAGGGGGCCGATGAGCAGTACTTC. Translation: CSARDLGQGADEQYF.

This clonotype was counted at least ten times. This chain connects TRBV15 to TRBJ2-5; tentative D call: TRBD2 (6 bases). Germline V lookup: CDR1 LNHNV, CDR2 YYDKDF (reference sequence). V was shortened by 2 bases and J by 2 bases, with 15 bases between the two germline ends. The CDR3 extends over 16 amino acids. This chain's CDR3 is CATSRSSRLVQETQYF. CDR3 nucleotides: TGTGCCACCAGCAGATCCTCTAGACTAGTTCAAGAGACCCAGTACTTC. The full variable domain, with the rest looked up from reference TRBV15 and TRBJ2-5, is DAMVIQNPRYQVTQFGKPVTLSCSQTLNHNVMYWYQQKSSQAPKLLFHYYDKDFNNEADTPDNFQSRRPNTSFCFLDIRSPGLGDTAMYLCATSRSSRLVQETQYFGPGTRLLVL.

The J gene is TRBJ2-1, the V gene TRBV12-3 or TRBV12-4; unclear D gene. The length of the CDR3 is 15 residues. V lost 3 bases and J lost 0, with 9 bases in between. DNA of the CDR3: TGTGCCAGCAGTTTCCCAATGAGCTCCTACAATGAGCAGTTCTTC. It is translated as CASSFPMSSYNEQFF.

CDR3 DNA: TGTGCCAGCTCTCCGGGGAGACAGCAAGAGACCCAGTACTTC. It codes for CASSPGRQQETQYF. The J gene is TRBJ2-5, the V gene TRBV18; the D gene could be TRBD1 or TRBD2 (5 bases each). From germline, CDR1 is KGHSH and CDR2 LQKENI. Trimming shortened V by 6 bases and J by 2 bases, and 13 bases separated the two germline ends. The CDR3 covers 14 residues.